The next 25 T cell receptor beta chains were all read from a single sample in a study of blood T cell repertoires in COVID-19. Some clones are missing from TCRdb's copy, which holds only in-frame ones; the method was immunoSEQ multiplex PCR. The sample holds roughly 170,000 clones; over 60% are singletons and the top ten take less than 30%. What was sequenced was peripheral blood. The receptors originated from a woman in her 70s with acute or convalescent COVID-19.

The rearrangement links TRBV7-9 to TRBJ2-2; D not resolved. The CDR3 sequence is 14 residues long. Germline CDR1 reads SEHNR; CDR2 reads FQNEAQ (reference sequence). The ends were cut back, 3 bases at V and 6 bases at J, with 11 bases in the middle. The CDR3 DNA reads as TGTGCCAGCAGCTTGTGGAGCAATCCCGGGGAGCTGTTTTTT. Translated, it gives CASSLWSNPGELFF.

J is TRBJ2-3 and V is TRBV5-1, with a weak D call TRBD1 (6 bases). Trimming took off 2 bases at V and 2 bases at J, with 15 bases between the two ends. CDR3 length: 16 residues. Germline lookup yields CDR1 SGHRS and CDR2 YFSETQ. DNA for the CDR3: TGCGCCAGCAGCTTCCTTACTACAGGGAACACAGATACGCAGTATTTT. The encoded protein is CASSFLTTGNTDTQYF.

The V gene is TRBV2, the J gene TRBJ1-1, with D possibly matching TRBD1 (5 bases). CDR1 and CDR2 from the germline V gene are SNHLY and FYNNEI. The CDR3 runs 15 residues. Trimming shortened V by 4 bases and J by 1 base, and 13 bases separated the two germline ends. The CDR3 DNA is TGTGCCAGCAGTGGAGTAGGGGCCCAGAACACTGAAGCTTTCTTT. As protein: CASSGVGAQNTEAFF.

This rearrangement joins TRBV19 to TRBJ2-5, with 12 nucleotides matching TRBD1. The V and J ends lost 5 bases and 14 bases, in that order; junction bases with no gene match: 9. CDR1 is LNHDA and CDR2 is SQIVND in the germline V gene (reference sequence). This CDR3 comprises 13 residues. CDR3 loop: CASSPRGQGACYF. The CDR3 bases are TGTGCCAGTAGTCCCCGGGGACAGGGGGCCTGTTACTTC.

This sequence joins TRBV10-1 and TRBJ1-4; 7 bases are a match to TRBD1. The germline gives CDR1 WNHNN, CDR2 SYGVQD (reference sequence). Trimming at V came to 6 bases and at J to 5 bases, leaving 3 bases not matched to a gene. The CDR3 is 13 amino acids. CDR3 DNA: TGCGCCAGCAGGGGACAGAGGAATGAAAAACTGTTTTTT. Protein sequence: CASRGQRNEKLFF.

The rearrangement links TRBV24-1 to TRBJ2-1; the D gene is possibly TRBD2 (7 bases). CDR1 and CDR2 from the germline V gene are KGHDR and SFDVKD. The CDR3 loop spans 16 amino acids. V was shortened by 0 bases and J by 9 bases, with 17 bases between the two germline ends. CDR3 in amino acids: CATSDLEGEGRSEQFF. CDR3 nucleotides: TGTGCCACCAGTGATTTGGAGGGGGAGGGCCGCAGTGAGCAGTTCTTC.

On this clone: Within the sample, other DNA sequences also encode this same CDR3. The chain combines TRBV29-1 with TRBJ2-2, with a weak D call TRBD1 (6 bases). The germline gives CDR1 SQVTM, CDR2 ANQGSEA. Between the trimmed V and J ends, which lost 6 bases and 6 bases, there was a span of 14 bases. CDR3 size: 13 residues. The CDR3 coding sequence is TGCAGCGTCGAATGGGGGCAGGCCGGGGAGCTGTTTTTT. Its protein is CSVEWGQAGELFF.

This clone was counted at least ten times. The rearrangement joins TRBV18 to TRBJ2-3; TRBD1 agrees at 7 bases. The V segment lost 3 bases and the J segment 6 bases; nucleotides outside the gene matches: 6. Per the germline V gene, CDR1 is KGHSH and CDR2 is LQKENI. The CDR3 is made up of 14 amino acids. The CDR3 DNA is TGTGCCAGCTCACCTACAGGGGAAGGGGATACGCAGTATTTT. As protein: CASSPTGEGDTQYF.

V usage is TRBV2 and J usage is TRBJ1-2; no clear D gene. V lost 8 bases to trimming and J lost 5 bases, with 15 bases between them. The CDR3 runs 13 residues. Germline-derived CDR1 and CDR2 are SNHLY and FYNNEI. DNA of the CDR3: TGTGCCAGCTCGCCGATACTCCAATATGGCTACACCTTC. Its translation is CASSPILQYGYTF.

The chain recombines TRBV30 with TRBJ1-2, with D hard to call. V lost 0 bases and J 0 bases, leaving 14 bases between the germline ends. The CDR3 is 16 residues long. Germline V gene data show CDR1 as GTSNPN and CDR2 as SVGIG (reference sequence). The CDR3, as DNA: TGTGCCTGGAGTGTTGGCGGCAGCCGACCTAACTATGGCTACACCTTC. Protein: CAWSVGGSRPNYGYTF.

The chain employs TRBV30 and TRBJ1-3, with D tentatively TRBD1 (5 bases). The germline V gene has CDR1 GTSNPN and CDR2 SVGIG (reference sequence). The V gene lost 2 bases and the J gene lost 0 bases, with 8 bases spanning the gap. The CDR3 covers 14 residues. This CDR3 is CAWSFGGSGNTIYF. DNA for the CDR3: TGTGCCTGGAGTTTCGGGGGCTCTGGAAACACCATATATTTT.

In its sample, this clone was seen once. J is TRBJ2-5 and V is TRBV5-4; maybe TRBD1 (5 bases). The CDR3 has 13 amino acids. The germline V and J ends were trimmed by 5 bases and 4 bases, with 12 bases remaining between them. Germline CDR1 SGHNT, CDR2 YYREEE (reference sequence). This CDR3 is CASSLRGIETQYF. Here the CDR3 DNA reads TGTGCCAGCAGTCTAAGGGGTATAGAGACCCAGTACTTC.

In DNA form, the CDR3 reads TGTGCCAGCAGCTTCTCCGTCAGGGGTGAGACCCAGTACTTC. Translated: CASSFSVRGETQYF. The genes are TRBV11-1 and TRBJ2-5; D perhaps matches TRBD1 (6 bases). This CDR3 contains 14 residues. The V end was cut by 3 bases, the J end by 5 bases, with 13 bases between. Per the germline V gene, CDR1 is SGHAT and CDR2 is FQDESV (reference sequence).

The gene calls are TRBV15 and TRBJ2-7, with D unclear. From germline, CDR1 is LNHNV and CDR2 YYDKDF (reference sequence). Trimming removed 1 base from V and 8 bases from J, with 12 bases in between. This CDR3 has 13 amino acids. In DNA, the CDR3 is TGTGCCACCAGCAGAGGATCCGGAGAGAAGCAGTACTTC. Amino acid sequence: CATSRGSGEKQYF.

This rearrangement joins TRBV7-9 to TRBJ2-3, with 11 bases that match TRBD1. The CDR3 covers 18 residues. Trimming cost V 5 bases and J 2 bases; bases outside gene matches: 12. Germline-derived CDR1 and CDR2 are SEHNR and FQNEAQ (reference sequence). DNA of the CDR3: TGTGCCAGCAGCCCTCCGGGACAGGGGGTTAGGTCCACAGATACGCAGTATTTT. Protein: CASSPPGQGVRSTDTQYF.

This chain connects TRBV12-3 or TRBV12-4 to TRBJ2-1; no clear D. This CDR3 comprises 13 residues. Deletions cut 5 bases from V and 9 bases from J, with 14 bases between. The CDR3 region has the DNA TGTGCCAGCAGTCAAACTTCCGCTGCTGAGCAGTTCTTC. This codes for CASSQTSAAEQFF.

The V call is TRBV4-1, the J call TRBJ2-7; tentatively, D is TRBD2 (6 bases). The ends were cut back, 3 bases at V and 6 bases at J, with 15 bases in the middle. Germline V gene lookup returns CDR1 MGHRA and CDR2 YSYEKL. This CDR3 comprises 14 residues. CDR3 amino acids: CASSQRVGGIEQYF. DNA for the CDR3: TGCGCCAGCAGCCAGCGGGTCGGGGGTATCGAGCAGTACTTC.

This chain uses TRBV3-1 (or the pseudogene TRBV3-2) with TRBJ2-5; TRBD2 matches 10 bases. In germline, CDR1 is LGHDT, CDR2 YNNKEL (reference sequence). Trimming took 4 bases from V and 6 from J; bases not matched to a gene: 14. The CDR3 is made up of 17 amino acids. The DNA of the CDR3 is TGTGCCAGCAGCCCCCGGGTTAGCGGGAGGACTTTGAAGACCCAGTACTTC. Its translation is CASSPRVSGRTLKTQYF.

Of note for this clone: A much larger clone sits a single nucleotide away, making a read error possible. The rearrangement joins TRBV7-9 to TRBJ2-3; no definite D call. The CDR3 consists of 12 residues. V lost 5 bases and J 1 base, leaving 4 bases between the germline ends. In germline, CDR1 is SEHNR, CDR2 FQNEAQ (reference sequence). CDR3 in amino acids: CASSQGTDTQYF. The CDR3 DNA sequence: TGTGCCAGCAGCCAGGGCACAGATACGCAGTATTTT.

The chain uses TRBV7-2 and TRBJ1-1; D unclear. Germline V gives CDR1 SGHTA, CDR2 FQGNSA. This CDR3 comprises 15 residues. V was shortened by 1 base and J by 2 bases, with 11 bases between the two germline ends. The CDR3 reads CASSLGAGPNTEAFF. The CDR3 DNA is TGTGCCAGCAGCTTAGGGGCAGGCCCTAACACTGAAGCTTTCTTT.

V gene TRBV11-2 combines with J gene TRBJ2-7, with 7 bases fitting TRBD1. The CDR3 loop spans 14 amino acids. V was pared by 3 bases and J by 2 bases, with 4 bases of the junction left unmatched. Per the germline V gene, CDR1 is SGHAT and CDR2 is FQNNGV. CDR3 region: CASSFGTEAYEQYF. CDR3 bases: TGTGCCAGCAGCTTCGGGACAGAAGCCTACGAGCAGTACTTC.

The chain employs TRBV11-3 and TRBJ2-1; unclear D gene. CDR1 and CDR2 (germline): SGHNT, YENEEA. This CDR3 comprises 13 residues. V was trimmed by 4 bases and J by 2 bases, leaving 6 bases between them. Written as DNA, the CDR3 is TGTGCCAGCAGCTCGTCCCCCTACAATGAGCAGTTCTTC. Amino acids: CASSSSPYNEQFF. Full variable domain (missing parts from reference TRBV11-3 and TRBJ2-1): EAGVVQSPRYKIIEKKQPVAFWCNPISGHNTLYWYLQNLGQGPELLIRYENEEAVDDSQLPKDRFSAERLKGVDSTLKIQPAELGDSAVYLCASSSSPYNEQFFGPGTRLTVL.

V is TRBV28 and J is TRBJ1-4; 8 bases align to TRBD1. Germline loops: CDR1 MDHEN, CDR2 SYDVKM. The CDR3 length is 13 residues. Trimming at V came to 4 bases and at J to 7 bases, leaving 2 bases not matched to a gene. The CDR3 DNA reads as TGTGCCAGCAGTTCCGGACAGGGTGAAAAACTGTTTTTT. Protein: CASSSGQGEKLFF.

This chain joins TRBV19 and TRBJ1-2, with D uncertain. V was trimmed by 7 bases and J by 4 bases, leaving 16 bases between them. This CDR3 contains 14 residues. The V gene's germline CDR1 is LNHDA and CDR2 SQIVND (reference sequence). CDR3 region: CASTEARIFYGYTF. The CDR3 DNA reads TGTGCCAGTACGGAAGCGAGGATTTTCTATGGCTACACCTTC.

The genes are TRBV7-6 and TRBJ2-2; 11 bases fit TRBD2. The CDR3 has 18 amino acids. J gave up 10 bases and V 1 base, and 14 bases lay outside the gene matches. Germline V gives CDR1 SGHVS, CDR2 FNYEAQ. The CDR3 DNA is TGTGCCAGCAGCTTAGTGGTGGGGGCTAGCGGGAGGATCCCGGAGCTGTTTTTT. Translating gives CASSLVVGASGRIPELFF.